The T cell receptor (beta chain) described here comes from a study of T cell responses to AZD1222 COVID-19 vaccine. TCRdb's table, derived via immunoSEQ multiplex PCR, lists solely in-frame clones and lacks some. The data show roughly 120,000 clones, 90% to 95% seen once. Study results and limitations: No repertoire was sampled before or during the peak T cell response, only after it. Only 6 or 7 AZD1222 recipients tested seropositive at baseline.

Regarding this clone: Antigen: not known.

The CDR3 has 16 residues. CDR1 and CDR2 (germline): LGHDT, YNNKEL (reference sequence). Trimming took off 1 base at V and 1 base at J, with 13 bases between the two ends. The clonotype comes from an adult in good health. The V gene is TRBV3-1 (or the pseudogene TRBV3-2), the J gene TRBJ2-5; D possibly corresponds to TRBD2 (6 bases). This specimen was peripheral blood, taken on day 0 of AZD1222 vaccination. CDR3 residues: CASSQGTGVGQETQYF. The CDR3 bases are TGTGCCAGCAGCCAAGGGACGGGAGTGGGCCAAGAGACCCAGTACTTC.